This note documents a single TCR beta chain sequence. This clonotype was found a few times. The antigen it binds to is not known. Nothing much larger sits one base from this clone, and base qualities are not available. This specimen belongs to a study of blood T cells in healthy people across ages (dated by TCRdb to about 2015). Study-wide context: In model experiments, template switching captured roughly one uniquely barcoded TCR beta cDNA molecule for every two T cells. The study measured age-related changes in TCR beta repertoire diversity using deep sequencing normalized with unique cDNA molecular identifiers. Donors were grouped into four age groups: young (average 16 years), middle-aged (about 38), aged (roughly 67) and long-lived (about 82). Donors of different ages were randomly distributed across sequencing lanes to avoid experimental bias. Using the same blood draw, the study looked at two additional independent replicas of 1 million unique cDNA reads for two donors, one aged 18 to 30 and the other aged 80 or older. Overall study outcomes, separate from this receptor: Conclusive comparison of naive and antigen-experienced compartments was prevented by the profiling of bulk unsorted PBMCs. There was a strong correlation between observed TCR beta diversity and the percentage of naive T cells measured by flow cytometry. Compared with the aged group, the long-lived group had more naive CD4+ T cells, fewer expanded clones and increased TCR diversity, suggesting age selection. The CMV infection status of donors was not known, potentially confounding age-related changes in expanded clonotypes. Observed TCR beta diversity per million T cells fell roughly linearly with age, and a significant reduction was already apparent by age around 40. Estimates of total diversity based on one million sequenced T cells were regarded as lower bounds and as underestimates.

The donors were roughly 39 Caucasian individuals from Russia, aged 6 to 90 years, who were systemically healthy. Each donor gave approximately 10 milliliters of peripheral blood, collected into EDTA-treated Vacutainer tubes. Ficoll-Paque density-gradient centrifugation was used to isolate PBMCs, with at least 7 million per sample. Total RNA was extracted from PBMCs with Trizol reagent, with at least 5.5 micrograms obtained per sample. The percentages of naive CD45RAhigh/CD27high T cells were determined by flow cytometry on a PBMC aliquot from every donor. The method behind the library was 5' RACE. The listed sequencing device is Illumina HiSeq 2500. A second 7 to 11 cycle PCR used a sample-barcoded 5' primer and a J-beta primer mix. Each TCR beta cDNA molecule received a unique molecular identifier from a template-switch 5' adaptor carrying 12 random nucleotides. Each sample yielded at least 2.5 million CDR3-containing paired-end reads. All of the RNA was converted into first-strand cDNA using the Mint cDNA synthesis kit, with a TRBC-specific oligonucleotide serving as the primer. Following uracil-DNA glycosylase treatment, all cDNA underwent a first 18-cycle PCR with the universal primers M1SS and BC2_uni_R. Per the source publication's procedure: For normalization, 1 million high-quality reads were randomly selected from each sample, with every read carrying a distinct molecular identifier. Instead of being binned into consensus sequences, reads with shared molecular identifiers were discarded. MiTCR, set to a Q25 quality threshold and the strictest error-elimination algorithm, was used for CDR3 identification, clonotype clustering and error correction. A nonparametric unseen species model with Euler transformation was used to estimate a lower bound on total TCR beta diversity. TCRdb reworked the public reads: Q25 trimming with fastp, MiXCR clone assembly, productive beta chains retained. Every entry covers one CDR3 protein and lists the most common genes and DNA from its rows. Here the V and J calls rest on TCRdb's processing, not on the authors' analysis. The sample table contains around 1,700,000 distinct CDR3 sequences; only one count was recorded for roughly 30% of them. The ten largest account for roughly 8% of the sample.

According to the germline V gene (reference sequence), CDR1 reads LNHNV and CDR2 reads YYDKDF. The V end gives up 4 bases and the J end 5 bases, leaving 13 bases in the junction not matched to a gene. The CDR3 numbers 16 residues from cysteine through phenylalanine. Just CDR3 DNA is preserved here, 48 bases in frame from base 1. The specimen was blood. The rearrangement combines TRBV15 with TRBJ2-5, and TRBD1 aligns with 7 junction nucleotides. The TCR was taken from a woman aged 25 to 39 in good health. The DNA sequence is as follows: TGTGCCACCAGCAAACCAGACAGGGTCCTTCAGGAGACCCAGTACTTC. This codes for CATSKPDRVLQETQYF.